Listed here are 23 T cell receptor beta chains from one sample, sequenced in a study of CD8+CD57+ T cells in acquired aplastic anemia. Genomic DNA was employed as the template in profiling TCR beta VDJ and CDR3. MiXCR, applied by TCRdb to the reads, yields one record per CDR3 protein. The sample holds 40,000 or so distinct CDR3 sequences, around 76% seen once. The sample was sorted CD4+, CD8+, or CD8+CD57+ T cells (not recorded which) from PBMCs. These receptors all come from a human donor in good health, serving as a control.

V gene TRBV11-2 combines with J gene TRBJ2-7, with a possible D match to TRBD1 (6 bases). Trimming pared 5 bases from V and 7 bases from J, leaving 24 bases between. Germline V gene lookup returns CDR1 SGHAT and CDR2 FQNNGV. CDR3 size: 16 residues. The CDR3: CASSPTPGTPPLEQYF. The CDR3 DNA reads as TGTGCCAGCAGCCCAACCCCCGGGACACCCCCGTTGGAGCAGTACTTC.

The chain is built from TRBV29-1 and TRBJ2-1; tentative D call: TRBD1 (5 bases). Trimming removed 4 bases from V and 0 bases from J, with 10 bases in between. The CDR3 has 14 residues. In germline, CDR1 is SQVTM, CDR2 ANQGSEA. CDR3 bases: TGCAGCGTTGTTTCAGGGCGCTCCTACAATGAGCAGTTCTTC. This sequence encodes CSVVSGRSYNEQFF.

This clonotype was recorded only once. The chain has TRBV2 and TRBJ1-1, with a weak D call TRBD1 (6 bases). Per germline, CDR1 SNHLY and CDR2 FYNNEI. With 7 bases removed from V and 3 bases from J, the gap between germline ends came to 15 bases. The CDR3 contains 14 residues. The CDR3 reads CASTKGGTYTEAFF. The CDR3, as DNA: TGTGCCAGCACCAAGGGGGGGACCTACACTGAAGCTTTCTTT.

This clonotype counts as medium-sized (0.01 to 0.1%). V is TRBV12-3 or TRBV12-4 and J is TRBJ2-1; 10 bases are a match to TRBD1. This CDR3 region has 14 residues. Unmatched junction bases numbered 0, after V lost 1 base and J lost 6 bases. The chain's CDR3 is CASSLGQGANEQFF. In DNA, the CDR3 is TGTGCCAGCAGTTTAGGACAGGGGGCCAATGAGCAGTTCTTC.

This chain links TRBV4-1 with TRBJ1-2; TRBD1 is a possible D gene (6 bases). Between the trimmed V and J ends, which lost 4 bases and 6 bases, there was a span of 9 bases. The length of the CDR3 is 12 residues. Germline CDR1 and CDR2: MGHRA and YSYEKL. CDR3 residues: CASSPGGDGYTF. The CDR3 DNA sequence: TGCGCCAGCAGCCCGGGGGGCGATGGCTACACCTTC.

The chain employs TRBV25-1 and TRBJ2-7; unclear D gene. Trimming removed 3 bases at V and 7 bases at J, with 19 bases between. The length of the CDR3 is 15 residues. Germline CDR1 and CDR2: MGHDK and SYGVNS. CDR3 protein: CASSDSTLTRWEQYF. For the CDR3, the DNA is TGTGCCAGCAGTGATTCGACCCTGACCAGGTGGGAGCAGTACTTC.

A few counts support this clonotype. V is TRBV10-3 and J is TRBJ2-7; maybe TRBD1 (5 bases). Germline lookup yields CDR1 ENHRY and CDR2 SYGVKD. The CDR3 has 14 amino acids. The ends were cut back, 4 bases at V and 2 bases at J, with 12 bases in the middle. CDR3 nucleotide sequence: TGTGCCATCAGTGCGGACATCATGGCCTACGAGCAGTACTTC. Protein: CAISADIMAYEQYF.

The chain has TRBV6-1 and TRBJ1-5, with unresolved D. V lost 3 bases and J lost 9, with 6 bases in between. This CDR3 has 11 amino acids. Germline-derived CDR1 and CDR2 are MNHNS and SASEGT. CDR3 coding DNA: TGTGCCAGCAGTGAGGATCCGCCCCAGCATTTT. Its translation: CASSEDPPQHF.

This clonotype was observed a single time. A read error may produce the germline difference seen at one junction end. The V gene is TRBV7-8, the J gene TRBJ1-3, with D hard to call. The CDR3 runs 14 residues. CDR1 is SGHVS and CDR2 is FQNEAQ in the germline V gene. The CDR3 is CASSLRRYGNAIYF. The CDR3 DNA follows: TGTGCCAGCAGCTTACGCCGGTACGGAAACGCCATATATTTT.

V gene TRBV20-1 combines with J gene TRBJ2-1, with 9 bases fitting TRBD1. From germline, CDR1 is DFQATT and CDR2 SNEGSKA (reference sequence). With V trimmed by 6 bases and J by 7 bases, 7 bases remained unmatched. This CDR3 region has 13 residues. The CDR3 sequence is CSAYGTGLNEQFF. The CDR3 nucleotides are TGCAGTGCGTACGGGACAGGGCTGAATGAGCAGTTCTTC.

The gene calls are TRBV29-1 and TRBJ2-7; 11 nucleotides agree with TRBD2. With 4 bases clipped from V and 3 bases from J, the junction kept 8 bases outside the gene matches. Looked up from germline, CDR1 is SQVTM and CDR2 is ANQGSEA. The CDR3 is made up of 15 amino acids. This CDR3 is CSVAPGTSGDYEQYF. The CDR3 nucleotides read TGCAGCGTTGCACCAGGGACTAGCGGTGACTACGAGCAGTACTTC.

This clonotype showed up just once. The chain joins TRBV7-2 to TRBJ1-5, with D unresolved. Germline V gene data show CDR1 as SGHTA and CDR2 as FQGNSA. CDR3 length: 11 residues. Between the trimmed V and J ends, which lost 6 bases and 6 bases, there was a span of 6 bases. The CDR3 protein is CASSLGQPQHF. In DNA form, the CDR3 reads TGTGCCAGCAGTTTGGGTCAGCCCCAGCATTTT.

This chain connects TRBV7-6 to TRBJ1-1; 7 bases are shared with TRBD1. Trimming cost V 4 bases and J 4 bases; bases outside gene matches: 15. CDR1 SGHVS and CDR2 FNYEAQ come from the germline V gene. CDR3 length: 17 residues. The CDR3 region is CASSSRQGGDWTTEAFF. The CDR3 bases are TGTGCCAGCAGCTCCCGACAGGGAGGGGATTGGACCACTGAAGCTTTCTTT.

J is TRBJ1-6 and V is TRBV15; tentative D call: TRBD1 (6 bases). V dropped 3 bases and J dropped 10 bases, with 19 bases sitting between them. This CDR3 comprises 16 residues. CDR1 and CDR2 (germline): LNHNV, YYDKDF (reference sequence). CDR3 coding DNA: TGTGCCACCAGCAGCCTGCGGGGGCGGGTTCGATCACCCCTCCACTTT. Translated: CATSSLRGRVRSPLHF.

The rearrangement links TRBV29-1 to TRBJ2-7, with D hard to call. CDR1 SQVTM and CDR2 ANQGSEA come from the germline V gene. The CDR3 runs 12 residues. V gave up 4 bases and J gave up 0 bases, with 7 bases separating them. The CDR3: CSVVSNSYEQYF. The CDR3, as DNA: TGCAGCGTTGTTTCTAACTCCTACGAGCAGTACTTC.

The genes are TRBV7-9 and TRBJ2-1, with D hard to call. Trimming pared 2 bases from V and 5 bases from J, leaving 10 bases between. The CDR3 runs to 14 residues. Germline V gene data show CDR1 as SEHNR and CDR2 as FQNEAQ (reference sequence). In nucleotides, the CDR3 is TGTGCCAGCAGCTTAAAGGCGTCTGACAATGAGCAGTTCTTC. Residues: CASSLKASDNEQFF.

The rearrangement links TRBV7-8 to TRBJ2-3; D is unresolved. The V end was cut by 1 base, the J end by 2 bases, with 13 bases between. The length of the CDR3 is 16 residues. Germline CDR1 is SGHVS and CDR2 is FQNEAQ. CDR3 sequence reads: CASSLVSGGYTDTQYF. The DNA of the CDR3 is TGTGCCAGCAGCTTAGTGTCCGGCGGTTACACAGATACGCAGTATTTT. Combining the CDR3 with reference TRBV7-8 and TRBJ2-3 gives the whole variable domain GAGVSQSPRYKVAKRGQDVALRCDPISGHVSLFWYQQALGQGPEFLTYFQNEAQLDKSGLPSDRFFAERPEGSVSTLKIQRTQQEDSAVYLCASSLVSGGYTDTQYFGPGTRLTVL.

A few counts support this clonotype. The chain has TRBV20-1 and TRBJ2-7; 9 bases are shared with TRBD2. This CDR3 comprises 16 residues. The germline V gene encodes CDR1 DFQATT and CDR2 SNEGSKA (reference sequence). V was pared by 5 bases and J by 0 bases, with 11 bases of the junction left unmatched. CDR3 sequence: CSAFVNSGRLSYEQYF. The CDR3 DNA sequence: TGCAGTGCTTTCGTGAACAGCGGGAGGCTCTCCTACGAGCAGTACTTC.

The rearrangement uses TRBV4-3 and TRBJ2-3; D is possibly TRBD1 or TRBD2 (5 bases each). The CDR3 loop spans 16 amino acids. The germline V and J ends were trimmed by 0 bases and 1 base, with 11 bases remaining between them. Looked up from germline, CDR1 is LGHNA and CDR2 is YSLEER. The CDR3 region is CASSQDWQGGTDTQYF. The CDR3 bases are TGCGCCAGCAGCCAAGATTGGCAGGGAGGCACAGATACGCAGTATTTT.

In DNA form, the CDR3 reads TGTGCCAGCAGTTACAGGGTTATCACCTACGAGCAGTACTTC. Protein sequence: CASSYRVITYEQYF. The genes are TRBV6-2 or TRBV6-3 and TRBJ2-7; D unclear. The CDR3 is 14 amino acids. Trimming removed 2 bases from V and 2 bases from J, with 10 bases in between. Looked up from germline, CDR1 is MNHEY and CDR2 is SVGEGT.

This sequence joins TRBV2 and TRBJ1-1, with 10 bases that match TRBD1. After removal of 6 bases from V and 5 bases from J, the junction contained 6 bases not matched to a gene. Germline V lookup: CDR1 SNHLY, CDR2 FYNNEI. The CDR3 sequence is 14 residues long. DNA for the CDR3: TGTGCCAGCAGACCGGGACAGGGGAGGACTGAAGCTTTCTTT. Encoded protein: CASRPGQGRTEAFF.

The J gene is TRBJ1-6, the V gene TRBV14; D unclear. Germline V gene sequence: CDR1 SGHDN, CDR2 FVKESK. This CDR3 has 13 residues. The V gene lost 1 base and the J gene lost 6 bases, with 4 bases spanning the gap. CDR3 nucleotide sequence: TGTGCCAGCAGCCAAGTGTCTAATTCACCCCTCCACTTT. It yields the protein CASSQVSNSPLHF.

This clonotype occurred a few times. The chain combines TRBV9 with TRBJ1-6; no clear D gene. This CDR3 spans 15 amino acids. V lost 0 bases and J 10 bases, leaving 14 bases between the germline ends. Per germline, CDR1 SGDLS and CDR2 YYNGEE. The CDR3 region has the DNA TGTGCCAGCAGCGTAGGTTCAGGTAGAGGGTCACCCCTCCACTTT. Encoded protein: CASSVGSGRGSPLHF.